This TCR beta chain was recorded in a study of blood T cell repertoires in COVID-19. About the study: In each case, the material was cDNA or gDNA derived from T cells, B-cell-depleted T cells, or PBMCs.

The V and J ends lost 2 bases and 0 bases, in that order; junction bases with no gene match: 15. The CDR3 covers 20 residues. Looked up from germline, CDR1 is MNHEY and CDR2 is SVGEGT. Original handling: Scientists estimated how many nucleated cells there were by amplifying reference gene primers. Some clones are missing from TCRdb's copy, which holds only in-frame ones; the method was immunoSEQ multiplex PCR. V, J and clone size reflect that table, while D and trimming were determined from the DNA. The table lists around 160,000 clones, approximately 86% of them singletons, with about 4% in the top ten. No more than 2 weeks before study entry, exposed participants had met a case of COVID-19.

This clonotype originated in a middle-aged woman who had been exposed to COVID-19. The chain links TRBV6-2 or TRBV6-3 to TRBJ1-5; TRBD1 matches at 8 bases. The sequencing input was PBMCs or T cells enriched from blood (not recorded which). CDR3 amino acids: CASSYRVGTGQLNSNQPQHF. DNA for the CDR3: TGTGCCAGCAGTTACAGGGTGGGGACAGGCCAACTGAATAGCAATCAGCCCCAGCATTTT.